A selection of T cell receptor beta chains follows, all from one sample in a study of blood T cell repertoires in COVID-19. The table came from immunoSEQ multiplex PCR; TCRdb's copy has only in-frame clones and leaves some out. The sample records 170,000 or so clones, 88% being singletons. The sample comprised PBMCs or T cells enriched from blood (not recorded which). These receptors all come from a woman aged 50 to 60 who had recovered from COVID-19. CDR3s include the opening cysteine and the closing phenylalanine or tryptophan. D genes are given only for firm matches. The listing skips clone size in some rows; elsewhere it reads once, few, many or a size class.

J: TRBJ1-2
size: NA
D: NA
V: TRBV15
CDR3: CATSRGPGGGDGYTF
DNA: TGTGCCACCAGCAGAGGCCCAGGAGGTGGGGATGGCTACACCTTC

J: TRBJ1-1
size: NA
D: NA
V: TRBV5-6
CDR3: CASSLNWGLANTEAFF
DNA: TGTGCCAGCAGCTTGAATTGGGGGCTGGCGAACACTGAAGCTTTCTTT

J: TRBJ2-3
size: NA
D: NA
V: TRBV6-6
CDR3: CASSYGQTHTDTQYF
DNA: TGTGCCAGCAGTTATGGACAAACCCACACAGATACGCAGTATTTT

J: TRBJ2-5
size: NA
D: TRBD1
V: TRBV29-1
CDR3: CSVNRGRETQYF
DNA: TGCAGCGTGAACAGGGGACGGGAGACCCAGTACTTC

J: TRBJ2-2
size: NA
D: TRBD1
V: TRBV25-1
CDR3: CASSQGAGATGELFF
DNA: TGTGCCAGCAGCCAGGGGGCTGGGGCAACCGGGGAGCTGTTTTTT

J: TRBJ1-1
size: NA
D: NA
V: TRBV4-2
CDR3: CASSQDGGVSEAFF
DNA: TGTGCCAGCAGCCAAGACGGAGGGGTCTCTGAAGCTTTCTTT

J: TRBJ2-6
size: NA
D: NA
V: TRBV6-6
CDR3: CASIWGVGANVLTF
DNA: TGTGCCAGCATCTGGGGGGTAGGGGCCAACGTCCTGACTTTC

J: TRBJ1-1
size: NA
D: NA
V: TRBV18
CDR3: CASSPQGPNTEAFF
DNA: TGTGCCAGCTCACCACAGGGGCCAAACACTGAAGCTTTCTTT

J: TRBJ2-5
size: NA
D: TRBD1
V: TRBV3-1/TRBV3-2
CDR3: CASSQVDQGGQQETQYF
DNA: TGTGCCAGCAGCCAAGTTGATCAAGGGGGCCAACAAGAGACCCAGTACTTC

J: TRBJ1-4
size: NA
D: NA
V: TRBV18
CDR3: CASSPPGLTGNEKLFF
DNA: TGTGCCAGCTCACCACCGGGTCTGACGGGTAATGAAAAACTGTTTTTT

J: TRBJ1-3
size: NA
D: NA
V: TRBV9
CDR3: CASSQGISGNTIYF
DNA: TGTGCCAGCAGCCAGGGCATCTCTGGAAACACCATATATTTT

J: TRBJ2-7
size: NA
D: TRBD2
V: TRBV7-8
CDR3: CASSVTSGGLTLYEQYF
DNA: TGTGCCAGCAGCGTGACTAGCGGGGGGCTCACCCTCTACGAGCAGTACTTC

J: TRBJ2-5
size: NA
D: TRBD1
V: TRBV7-2
CDR3: CASSPRTGETQYF
DNA: TGTGCCAGCAGCCCCCGGACAGGGGAGACCCAGTACTTC

J: TRBJ1-5
size: few
D: NA
V: TRBV5-1
CDR3: CASSAQSNQPQHF
DNA: TGCGCCAGCAGCGCACAGAGCAATCAGCCCCAGCATTTT